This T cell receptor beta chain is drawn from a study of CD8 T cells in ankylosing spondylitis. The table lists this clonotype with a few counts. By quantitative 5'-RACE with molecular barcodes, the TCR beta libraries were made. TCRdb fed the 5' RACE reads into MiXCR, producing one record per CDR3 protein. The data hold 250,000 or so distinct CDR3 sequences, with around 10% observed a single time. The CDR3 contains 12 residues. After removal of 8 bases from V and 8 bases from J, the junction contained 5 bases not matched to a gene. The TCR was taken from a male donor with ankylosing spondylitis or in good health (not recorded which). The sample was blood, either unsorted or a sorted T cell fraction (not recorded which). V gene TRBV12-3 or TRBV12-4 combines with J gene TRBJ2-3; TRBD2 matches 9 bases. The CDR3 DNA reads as TGTGCCAGCGGGTCTAGCGGGGCTACGCAGTATTTT. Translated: CASGSSGATQYF.